This T cell receptor beta chain comes out of a study of T cells after yellow fever vaccination. At the level of the study: Fractions low in cell number were prepared with SMART-Seq v4 Ultra Low Input. Findings and caveats of the study: Most clones from primary vaccination resurfaced after the booster (around 97% CD4, less than 90% CD8). In FACS-sorted repertoires, abundant clonotypes from the bulk population could appear as contaminants.

The TCR cDNA carried a universal primer site and UMIs from 5'RACE template switching. TCRdb recomputed calls from the 5' RACE reads with MiXCR, one row per CDR3 protein. The data show 550,000 to 750,000 distinct CDR3 sequences, about 14% seen once. In its sample, this clonotype was seen many times. The antigen remains undetermined. Trimming shortened V by 1 base and J by 6 bases, and 19 bases separated the two germline ends. Germline V lookup: CDR1 SGHVS, CDR2 FNYEAQ. The CDR3 runs to 16 residues. This TCR was recovered from a man aged 25-40 years who received the YFV17D yellow fever vaccine. The material was PBMCs, obtained on the day of the yellow fever booster vaccination. V and J are TRBV7-6 and TRBJ2-7; D is perhaps TRBD2 (5 bases). CDR3 sequence (DNA): TGTGCCAGCAGCTTAGGGTCGGGGAACTCCCACTCCGAGCAGTACTTC. Translating it yields CASSLGSGNSHSEQYF. The full variable domain, with the rest looked up from reference TRBV7-6 and TRBJ2-7, is GAGVSQSPRYKVTKRGQDVALRCDPISGHVSLYWYRQALGQGPEFLTYFNYEAQQDKSGLPNDRFSAERPEGSISTLTIQRTEQRDSAMYRCASSLGSGNSHSEQYFGPGTRLTVT.